This T cell receptor (beta chain) was captured by sequencing in a study of response to subunit inactivated influenza vaccine (dated by TCRdb to between 2018 and 2020). Notes on the research overall: The study used deep quantitative T cell receptor repertoire profiling to track responses to a trivalent subunit inactivated influenza vaccine.

Library construction relied on RT-PCR. TCRdb shows the sequencer as Illumina HiSeq 2500. TCRdb handled the public reads itself, with Q25 trimming in fastp and clone calling in MiXCR, and kept productive beta chains. All rows with the same CDR3 protein become a single entry with the most common DNA and genes. This sample has about 530,000 distinct CDR3 sequences in its table, and about 11% of those were observed once. The ten largest clones add up to about 9.4% of the sample. CDR1 is given as ENHRY and CDR2 as SYGVKD, both from the germline V gene. The CDR3 runs 17 residues from the cysteine to the phenylalanine. Only the CDR3 DNA is retained, 51 bases long and in frame from the first base. At the junction V is shortened by 2 bases and J by 4 bases; bases outside the gene matches: 11. In this sample, this clonotype turned up a few times. Its antigen is currently not known. No much larger clonotype is one base removed from it; base qualities were not supplied.

Points the paper makes about the study in general: The authors proposed that each seasonal influenza vaccination may bring in only a limited number of new T cells.

Sequences were derived from PBMCs from blood, sampled on the day of vaccination. The TCR originated in a man aged 45-65 years who received an inactivated influenza vaccine. Donor details come from another sample of the same person, matched by shared clones. This receptor chain uses TRBV10-3 and TRBJ1-2, with 9 bases matching TRBD1. The DNA sequence is TGTGCCATCAGTGAGAGGCAAAAACAGGGGGCTATCTATGGCTACACCTTC. Its translation reads: CAISERQKQGAIYGYTF.